This T cell receptor beta chain was recorded in a study of CD8 T cells in ankylosing spondylitis. The study, taken as a whole, reports: Ankylosing spondylitis blood appeared to carry a characteristic TCR beta motif of seven to nine highly homologous variants.

The germline V and J ends were trimmed by 3 bases and 7 bases, with 17 bases remaining between them. From germline, CDR1 is SGHRS and CDR2 YFSETQ. This CDR3 contains 16 residues. Making use of molecular barcodes, quantitative 5'-RACE generated TCR beta libraries. MiXCR was run by TCRdb on the 5' RACE reads, yielding one entry per CDR3 protein. The table lists 700,000 to 850,000 distinct CDR3 sequences, 10% to 15% of them singletons. With respect to this clonotype: Its antigen is currently unknown.

The V and J genes are TRBV5-1 and TRBJ1-6; D might be TRBD1 (5 bases). The sequence came from a male donor with ankylosing spondylitis. Sequenced material: blood, either unsorted or a sorted T cell fraction (not recorded which). The CDR3 DNA follows: TGCGCCAGCAGCTCGACTCAGCCATGGGGCAATTCACCCCTCCACTTT. Amino acids: CASSSTQPWGNSPLHF.